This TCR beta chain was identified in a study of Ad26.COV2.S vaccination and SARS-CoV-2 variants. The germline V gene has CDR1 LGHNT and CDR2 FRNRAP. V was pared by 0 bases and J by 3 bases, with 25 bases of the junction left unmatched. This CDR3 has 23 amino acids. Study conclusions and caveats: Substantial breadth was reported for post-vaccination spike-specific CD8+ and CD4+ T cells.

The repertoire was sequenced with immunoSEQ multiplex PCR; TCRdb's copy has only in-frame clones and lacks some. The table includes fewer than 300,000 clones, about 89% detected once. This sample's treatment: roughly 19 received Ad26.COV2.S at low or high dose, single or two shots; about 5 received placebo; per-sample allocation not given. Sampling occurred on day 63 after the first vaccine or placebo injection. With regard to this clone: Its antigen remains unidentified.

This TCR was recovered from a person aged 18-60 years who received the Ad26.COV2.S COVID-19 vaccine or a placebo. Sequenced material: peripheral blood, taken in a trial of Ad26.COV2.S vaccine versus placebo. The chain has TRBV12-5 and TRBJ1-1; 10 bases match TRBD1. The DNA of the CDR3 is TGTGCTAGTGGTTTGGTATCCTCCGTTGTATCGGGACAGGGGAGGTGGAGCCACACTGAAGCTTTCTTT. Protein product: CASGLVSSVVSGQGRWSHTEAFF.